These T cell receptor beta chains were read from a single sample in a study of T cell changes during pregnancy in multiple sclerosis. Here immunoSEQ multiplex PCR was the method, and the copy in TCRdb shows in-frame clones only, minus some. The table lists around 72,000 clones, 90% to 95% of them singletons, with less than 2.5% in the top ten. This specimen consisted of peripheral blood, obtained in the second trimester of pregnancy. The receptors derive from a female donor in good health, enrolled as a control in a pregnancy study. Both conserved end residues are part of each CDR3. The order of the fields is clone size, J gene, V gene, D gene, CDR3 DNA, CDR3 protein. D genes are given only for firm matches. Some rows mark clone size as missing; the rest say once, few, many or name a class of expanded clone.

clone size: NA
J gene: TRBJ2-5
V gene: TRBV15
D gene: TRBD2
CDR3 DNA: TGTGCCACCAGCAGCCGGGACCCCGGGAGGGAGACCCAGTACTTC
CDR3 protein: CATSSRDPGRETQYF

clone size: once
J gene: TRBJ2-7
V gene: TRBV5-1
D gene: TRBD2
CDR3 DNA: TGCGCCAGCAGCCCCGGGACTATGAGTCGATACGAGCAGTACTTC
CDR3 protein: CASSPGTMSRYEQYF

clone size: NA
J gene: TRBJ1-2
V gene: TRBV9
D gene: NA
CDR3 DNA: TGTGCCAGCAGCGTACAGCCTCACAAGGAGGGCCTTTATGGCTACACCTTC
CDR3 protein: CASSVQPHKEGLYGYTF

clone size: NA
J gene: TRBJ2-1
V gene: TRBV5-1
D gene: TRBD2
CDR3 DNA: TGCGCCAGCAGCTTGGCGGGTAGCGGGGAATTCTCGGCCTACAATGAGCAGTTCTTC
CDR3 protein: CASSLAGSGEFSAYNEQFF

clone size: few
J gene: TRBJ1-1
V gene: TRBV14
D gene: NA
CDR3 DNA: TGTGCCAGCAGCCAAGAGCACAGGGCCACTGAAGCTTTCTTT
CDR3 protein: CASSQEHRATEAFF

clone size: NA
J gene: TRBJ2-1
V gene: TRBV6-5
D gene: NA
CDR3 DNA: TGTGCCAGCTGTCCCCGGGGAGCCTACAATGAGCAGTTCTTC
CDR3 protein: CASCPRGAYNEQFF

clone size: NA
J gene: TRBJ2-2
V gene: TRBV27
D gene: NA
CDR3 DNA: TGTGCCAGCAGTGGGACACGGGGGGAGCTGTTTTTT
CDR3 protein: CASSGTRGELFF

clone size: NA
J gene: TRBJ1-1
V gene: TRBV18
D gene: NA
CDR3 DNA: TGTGCCAGCTCACCCCAGGGGAATGAAGCTTTCTTT
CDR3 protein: CASSPQGNEAFF

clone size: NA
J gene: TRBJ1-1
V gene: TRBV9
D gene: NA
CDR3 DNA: TGTGCCAGCAGCGTAGACGTTCTCCGGGGCACTGAAGCTTTCTTT
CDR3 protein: CASSVDVLRGTEAFF

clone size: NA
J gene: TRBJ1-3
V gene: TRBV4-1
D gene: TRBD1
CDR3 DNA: TGCGCCAGCAGGGGACAGGGGTCGATGCTCGACACCATATATTTT
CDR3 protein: CASRGQGSMLDTIYF

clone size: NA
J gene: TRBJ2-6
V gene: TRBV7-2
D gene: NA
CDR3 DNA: TGTGCCAGCAGCTTACGGGCAGGGGGGACACTCTCTGGGGCCAACGTCCTGACTTTC
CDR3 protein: CASSLRAGGTLSGANVLTF

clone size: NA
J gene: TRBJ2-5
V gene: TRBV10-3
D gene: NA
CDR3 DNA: TGTGCCATCAGTGATTCGACTAGGCAAGAGACCCAGTACTTC
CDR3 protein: CAISDSTRQETQYF

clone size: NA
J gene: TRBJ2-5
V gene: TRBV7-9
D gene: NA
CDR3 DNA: TGTGCCAGCAGCTCCTCCCCGGGGGAAGAGACCCAGTACTTC
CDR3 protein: CASSSSPGEETQYF

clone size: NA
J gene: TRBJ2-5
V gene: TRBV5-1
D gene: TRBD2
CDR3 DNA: TGCGCCAGCAGCCGGGGGGTCCAAGAGACCCAGTACTTC
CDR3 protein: CASSRGVQETQYF

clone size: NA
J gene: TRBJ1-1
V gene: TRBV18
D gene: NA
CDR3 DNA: TGTGCCAGCTCACCCTCAGAAAACACTGAAGCTTTCTTT
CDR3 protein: CASSPSENTEAFF

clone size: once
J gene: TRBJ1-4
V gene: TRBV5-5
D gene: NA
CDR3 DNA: TGTGCCAGCAGCTTCCAGGGTGAAAAACTGTTTTTT
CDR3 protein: CASSFQGEKLFF

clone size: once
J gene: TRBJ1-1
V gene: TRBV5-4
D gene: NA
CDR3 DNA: TGTGCCAGCAGCAATCTCGAAGACAGGAACACTGAAGCTTTCTTT
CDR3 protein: CASSNLEDRNTEAFF

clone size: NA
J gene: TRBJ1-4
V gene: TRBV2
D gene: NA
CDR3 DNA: TGTGCCAGCAGTTATCTGGGTGAGGATGAAAAACTGTTTTTT
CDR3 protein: CASSYLGEDEKLFF

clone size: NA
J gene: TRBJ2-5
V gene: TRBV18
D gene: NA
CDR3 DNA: TGTGCCAGCTCACCTCAGGGGCTAAAGACCCAGTACTTC
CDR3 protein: CASSPQGLKTQYF

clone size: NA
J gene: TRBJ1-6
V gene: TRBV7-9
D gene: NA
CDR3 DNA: TGTGCCAGCAGCTTAGGTTCAGGCCTGGGCCATAATTCACCCCTCCACTTT
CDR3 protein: CASSLGSGLGHNSPLHF

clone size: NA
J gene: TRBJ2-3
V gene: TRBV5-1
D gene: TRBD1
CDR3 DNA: TGCGCCAGCAGCTCGGTGACAGGGGATATAACAGATACGCAGTATTTT
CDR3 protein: CASSSVTGDITDTQYF

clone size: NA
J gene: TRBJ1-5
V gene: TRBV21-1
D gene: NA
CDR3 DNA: TGTGCCAGCAGCAAAGCCGGGATACAGGGTCCTAGCAATCAGCCCCAGCATTTT
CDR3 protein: CASSKAGIQGPSNQPQHF

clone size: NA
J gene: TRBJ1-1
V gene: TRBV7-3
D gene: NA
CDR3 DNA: TGTGCCAGCAGCTTAGCAGGGTTGACTGAAGCTTTCTTT
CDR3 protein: CASSLAGLTEAFF

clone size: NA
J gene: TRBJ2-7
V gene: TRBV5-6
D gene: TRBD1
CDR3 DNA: TGTGCCAGCAGCTTGACGGGGACAGGGGCCTACGAGCAGTACTTC
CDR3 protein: CASSLTGTGAYEQYF

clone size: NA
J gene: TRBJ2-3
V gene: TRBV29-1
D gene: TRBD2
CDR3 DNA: TGCAGCTCCGGGCGGGGGTCGGCAGATACGCAGTATTTT
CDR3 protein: CSSGRGSADTQYF

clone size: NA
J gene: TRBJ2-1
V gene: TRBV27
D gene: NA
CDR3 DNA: TGTGCCAGCAGCCCGTCGACGGGGGACAATGAGCAGTTCTTC
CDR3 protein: CASSPSTGDNEQFF

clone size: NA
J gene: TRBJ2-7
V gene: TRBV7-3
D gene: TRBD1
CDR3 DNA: TGTGCCAGCAGCCCAGACAGGGCCCTGGGCGAGCAGTACTTC
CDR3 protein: CASSPDRALGEQYF

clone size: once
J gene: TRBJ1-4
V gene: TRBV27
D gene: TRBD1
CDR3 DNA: TGTGCCAGCAGTGCTCAGACAGGGTTGGACGAAAAACTGTTTTTT
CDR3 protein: CASSAQTGLDEKLFF

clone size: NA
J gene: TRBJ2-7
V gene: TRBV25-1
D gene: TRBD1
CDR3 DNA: TGTGCCAGCAGCCCAGGGGGCCAATACGAGCAGTACTTC
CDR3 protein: CASSPGGQYEQYF

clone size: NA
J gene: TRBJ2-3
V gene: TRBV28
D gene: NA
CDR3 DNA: TGTGCCAGCAGTTTAATGCGGACGCAGTATTTT
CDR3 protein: CASSLMRTQYF

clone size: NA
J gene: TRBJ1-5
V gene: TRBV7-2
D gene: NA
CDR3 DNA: TGTGCCAGCAGCCCACAGGGCTATCAGCCCCAGCATTTT
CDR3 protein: CASSPQGYQPQHF

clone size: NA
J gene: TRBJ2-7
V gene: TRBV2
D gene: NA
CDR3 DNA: TGTGCCAGCAGTTTATCCTACTACGAGCAGTACTTC
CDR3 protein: CASSLSYYEQYF

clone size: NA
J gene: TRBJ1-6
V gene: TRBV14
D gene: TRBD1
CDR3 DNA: TGTGCCAGCAGCCAAGGGGCAGGGGGAACCCTCCACTTT
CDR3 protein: CASSQGAGGTLHF

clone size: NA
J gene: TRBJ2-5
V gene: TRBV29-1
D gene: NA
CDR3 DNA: TGCAGCGTTGAAGCAGGGATGGGGACCCAGTACTTC
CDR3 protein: CSVEAGMGTQYF

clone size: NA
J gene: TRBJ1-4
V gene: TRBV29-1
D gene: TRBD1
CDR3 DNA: TGCAGCGTTGAAGGCAGGGGGCGAGAAAAACTGTTTTTT
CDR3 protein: CSVEGRGREKLFF

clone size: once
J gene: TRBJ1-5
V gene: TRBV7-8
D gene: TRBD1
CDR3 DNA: TGTGCCAGCAGCCTCGACAGGGTGGCAAATCAGCCCCAGCATTTT
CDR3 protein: CASSLDRVANQPQHF

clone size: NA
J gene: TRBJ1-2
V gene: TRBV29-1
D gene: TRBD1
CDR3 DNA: TGCAGCGTTCGGGGGACAGGGATAAACTATGGCTACACCTTC
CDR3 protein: CSVRGTGINYGYTF

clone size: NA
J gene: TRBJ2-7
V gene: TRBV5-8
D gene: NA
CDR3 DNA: TGTGCCAGCAGCGACAGACGGCAGTACTTC
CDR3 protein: CASSDRRQYF

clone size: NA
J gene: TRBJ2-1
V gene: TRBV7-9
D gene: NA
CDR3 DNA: TGTGCCAGCAGCTTAAAAAGAGGAAATGAGCAGTTCTTC
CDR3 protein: CASSLKRGNEQFF

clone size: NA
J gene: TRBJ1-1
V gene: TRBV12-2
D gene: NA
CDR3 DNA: TGTGCAAGTCGCTTAGAAGGGACAGAGACACTGAACACTGAAGCTTTCTTT
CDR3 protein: CASRLEGTETLNTEAFF

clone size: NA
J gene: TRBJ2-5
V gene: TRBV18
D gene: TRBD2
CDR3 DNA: TGTGCCAGCTCACCCGGGGGGGACCAGTACTTC
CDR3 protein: CASSPGGDQYF

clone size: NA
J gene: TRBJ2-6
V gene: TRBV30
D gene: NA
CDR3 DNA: TGTGCCTGGAGTGTACTATCAGGGGCCAACGTCCTGACTTTC
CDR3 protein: CAWSVLSGANVLTF

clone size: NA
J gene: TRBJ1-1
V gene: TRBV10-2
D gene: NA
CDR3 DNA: TGCGCCAGCAGTCCCTTTCGAGGGGGGGGATTGGAAGCTTTCTTT
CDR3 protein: CASSPFRGGGLEAFF

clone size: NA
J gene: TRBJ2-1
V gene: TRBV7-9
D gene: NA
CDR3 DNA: TGTGCCAGCAGCTTAGGCAGGGCCCAGTACAATGAGCAGTTCTTC
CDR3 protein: CASSLGRAQYNEQFF

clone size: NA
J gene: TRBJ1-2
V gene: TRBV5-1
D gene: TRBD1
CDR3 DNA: TGCGCCAGCAGCTTGGCCGGACAGGGAGACGGCTACACCTTC
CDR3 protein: CASSLAGQGDGYTF

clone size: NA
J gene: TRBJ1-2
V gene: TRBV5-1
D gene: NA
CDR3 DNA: TGCGCCAGCAGCCCCCAGAGGAGGACTAACTATGGCTACACCTTC
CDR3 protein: CASSPQRRTNYGYTF

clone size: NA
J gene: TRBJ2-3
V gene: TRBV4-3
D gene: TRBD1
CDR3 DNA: TGCGCCAGCAGCCAAGAATTGGGGACAGGGGGAGGGGGCACAGATACGCAGTATTTT
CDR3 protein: CASSQELGTGGGGTDTQYF

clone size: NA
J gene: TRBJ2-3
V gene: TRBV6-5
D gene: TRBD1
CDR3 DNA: TGTGCCAGCAGTTACCGACAGGGGAGCACAGATACGCAGTATTTT
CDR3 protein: CASSYRQGSTDTQYF

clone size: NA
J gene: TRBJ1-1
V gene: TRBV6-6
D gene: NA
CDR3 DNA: TGTGCCAGCAGTTACCAGGGATGGAACACTGAAGCTTTCTTT
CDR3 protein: CASSYQGWNTEAFF

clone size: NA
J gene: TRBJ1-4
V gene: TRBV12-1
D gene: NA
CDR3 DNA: TGTGCCAGCAAGGTGTGGGGGCATGAGGAAAAACTGTTTTTT
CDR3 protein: CASKVWGHEEKLFF

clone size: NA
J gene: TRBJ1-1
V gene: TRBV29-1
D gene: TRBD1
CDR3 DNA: TGCAGCGTTAGACAGGGGTCTGAAGCTTTCTTT
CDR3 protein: CSVRQGSEAFF

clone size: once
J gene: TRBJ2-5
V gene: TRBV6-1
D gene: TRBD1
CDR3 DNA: TGTGCCAGCAGTGAAGATAGGACAGGGTCCCAGTACTTC
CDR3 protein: CASSEDRTGSQYF

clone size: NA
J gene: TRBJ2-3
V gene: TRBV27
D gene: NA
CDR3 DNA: TGTGCCAGCAGTCCCCTCGGCGGTCCCCTGCATACGCAGTATTTT
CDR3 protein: CASSPLGGPLHTQYF

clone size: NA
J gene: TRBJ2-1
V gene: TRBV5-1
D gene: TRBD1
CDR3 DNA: TGCGCCAGCAGCTCATGGACAGGGCCCTACAATGAGCAGTTCTTC
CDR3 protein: CASSSWTGPYNEQFF

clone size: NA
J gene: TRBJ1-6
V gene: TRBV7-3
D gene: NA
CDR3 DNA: TGTGCCAGCAGCTTAAATCCCGGACAGCGCAATTCACCCCTCCACTTT
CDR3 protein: CASSLNPGQRNSPLHF

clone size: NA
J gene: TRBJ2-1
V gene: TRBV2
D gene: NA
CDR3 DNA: TGTGCCAGCAGTGAATTGCAGTACAATGAGCAGTTCTTC
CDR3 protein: CASSELQYNEQFF

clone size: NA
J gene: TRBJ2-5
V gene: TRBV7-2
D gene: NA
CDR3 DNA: TGTGCCAGCAGCTCGTACAGGGTTTCGGGAGAGACCCAGTACTTC
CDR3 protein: CASSSYRVSGETQYF